The clone carrying this T cell receptor beta chain appeared once. Its target is not known. Expansion of antigen-specific CD4+ T cells with viral peptide pools was carried out by the ViraFEST assay before sequencing. Culture proceeded for 10 days, and CD4+ T cells were then isolated. The CDR3 sequence is 15 residues long. Per the germline V gene, CDR1 is LNHDA and CDR2 is SQIVND (reference sequence). The V gene end was trimmed by 6 bases and the J gene end by 5 bases; junction bases not matched to a gene: 10. Measured with immunoSEQ multiplex PCR; TCRdb has only the in-frame clones, and not every one. This table holds under 85,000 clones, 60% to 80% found once. The data stem from a study of vaccination effects on CD4 cells after COVID-19.

This TCR was sampled from a human donor who received a COVID-19 vaccine. The source was CD4+ T cells from PBMCs cultured with HCoV-229E spike peptides, collected before COVID-19 vaccination. J is TRBJ1-1 and V is TRBV19, with 9 nucleotides matching TRBD1. The chain's CDR3 is CASRSGTGRLTEAFF. In nucleotides, the CDR3 is TGTGCCAGTAGATCCGGGACAGGGAGGTTGACTGAAGCTTTCTTT.